These 19 T cell receptor beta chains came from one sample sequenced in a study of tumor and adjacent non-tumor tissue in lung cancer. TCRbeta libraries were built with three rounds of nested PCR, modified from ARM-PCR. TCRdb redid the calling of the multiplex PCR reads with MiXCR, one entry per CDR3 protein. The data show 60,000 to 85,000 distinct CDR3 sequences, less than 85% seen once. RNA was extracted from bulk tissue without any cell sorting. More than 3 cm separated this lung sample from the edge of the tumor. Input material: distant non-tumor lung tissue. The source is a man between 70 and 80 years old with non-small cell lung cancer.

The V call is TRBV19, the J call TRBJ1-5; TRBD1 is a possible D gene (5 bases). The CDR3 totals 14 residues. Deletions cut 5 bases from V and 6 bases from J, with 14 bases between. Germline CDR1 LNHDA, CDR2 SQIVND (reference sequence). This chain's CDR3 is CASSDAGFGQPQHF. In DNA, the CDR3 is TGTGCCAGTAGTGACGCAGGGTTTGGTCAGCCCCAGCATTTT.

A word on this clonotype: As the CDR3 is not closed by the conserved phenylalanine or tryptophan, this likely results from a read error. The V gene is TRBV10-2, the J gene TRBJ2-2, with D possibly being TRBD2 (5 bases). Per the germline V gene, CDR1 is WSHSY and CDR2 is SAAADI. The CDR3 is 11 residues long. The CDR3 loop is CASSDTGKLFC. The CDR3 region has the DNA TGCGCCAGCAGTGACACCGGGAAGCTGTTTTGT.

This clonotype was counted at least ten times. Given a much more abundant clone one base away, this may be a read error. The chain couples TRBV6-5 to TRBJ1-6; a weak D match, TRBD1 (6 bases). CDR1 and CDR2 (germline): MNHEY, SVGAGI. CDR3 size: 15 residues. The CDR3 is CASRTHRDKNSPFHF. As DNA, the CDR3 is TGTGCCAGCAGAACCCACCGGGACAAAAATTCACCCTTCCACTTT.

This clonotype was counted between two and nine times. An end of the junction differs from the germline gene, which may be a read error. The V call is TRBV14, the J call TRBJ1-1; possibly TRBD1 for D (6 bases). Germline CDR1 reads SGHDN; CDR2 reads FVKESK. The CDR3 sequence is 13 residues long. CDR3 sequence (DNA): TGTGCCAGCATCCAACTGGGGGGCACTGAAGCTTCCTTT. It codes for CASIQLGGTEASF.

A word on this clonotype: At one of its ends the junction is not consistent with the germline gene, which may arise from a read error. V usage is TRBV6-1 and J usage is TRBJ1-5; the D is unclear. CDR3 length equals 16 residues. From germline, CDR1 is MNHNS and CDR2 SASEGT. The DNA for the CDR3 is TGTGCCAGCGGTGACTATTTCCGGGATAGCAATCAGCCCCAGCATTTT. Protein: CASGDYFRDSNQPQHF.

Concerning this clonotype itself: Since the CDR3 does not end with the conserved phenylalanine or tryptophan, this likely comes from a read error. The DNA is left out, because the CDR3 cannot be placed on it with certainty; the CDR3 is given as TCRdb lists it. The chain couples TRBV30 to TRBJ2-2; TRBD1 is the table's D call and was not checked against the DNA. The germline CDR1 and CDR2 sequences are GTSNPN and SVGIG (reference sequence). Ends included, the CDR3 has 13 residues. CDR3 region: CAWTGSNTGELLY.

Concerning this clonotype: The missing conserved phenylalanine or tryptophan at the end of this CDR3 makes a read error likely. The gene calls are TRBV11-2 and TRBJ2-7; 8 bases line up with TRBD1. Per the germline V gene, CDR1 is SGHAT and CDR2 is FQNNGV. CDR3 size: 15 residues. This CDR3 is CASRLDQGAPYEQYI. The CDR3 bases are TGTGCCAGCAGATTAGATCAGGGGGCTCCCTACGAGCAGTACATC.

This clonotype was counted only a few times. A much larger clone is a single base away; this may be a read error. The chain recombines TRBV6-6 with TRBJ1-1; a possible D gene is TRBD1 (5 bases). CDR1 and CDR2 from the germline V gene are MNHNY and SVGAGI (reference sequence). The CDR3 length is 15 residues. For the CDR3, the DNA is TGTGCCAGCAGTTACCCGGGACGGCAAAACACTGAAACTTTCTTT. The encoded protein is CASSYPGRQNTETFF.

Points on this clonotype: A junction boundary mismatches the germline segment, possibly from a read error. This chain uses TRBV29-1 with TRBJ2-3; weak D call: TRBD1 (6 bases). From germline, CDR1 is SQVTM and CDR2 ANQGSEA. The CDR3 totals 14 residues. The DNA of the CDR3 is TGCAGCGTTGGGCGACAAGCTTCAGGGGATACGCCGCATTTT. This encodes CSVGRQASGDTPHF.

In regard to this clonotype: One junction end disagrees with the germline gene, perhaps due to a read error. The chain is built from TRBV29-1 and TRBJ1-1; D gene unclear. Looked up from germline, CDR1 is SQVTM and CDR2 is ANQGSEA. The CDR3 has 13 residues. The CDR3 spells CRVGCEGYTEAFF. The DNA for the CDR3 is TGCAGGGTTGGCTGTGAAGGGTACACTGAAGCTTTCTTT.

Points on this clonotype: At one of its ends the junction is not consistent with the germline gene, which may arise from a read error. This rearrangement joins TRBV6-6 to TRBJ1-5, with 7 nucleotides matching TRBD1. CDR3 length: 19 residues. Germline V CDR1 and CDR2: MNHNY, SVGAGI (reference sequence). CDR3 protein: CVSSYPRQGVRGSNQLQHF. In nucleotides, the CDR3 is TGTGTCAGCAGTTACCCCAGACAGGGTGTCCGAGGGAGCAATCAGCTCCAGCATTTT.

With regard to this clonotype: This may be a read error: a much more frequent sequence differs by one nucleotide. This CDR3 is CASSSRGQAISTGELFF. CDR3 DNA: TGTGCCAGCAGTAGCCGGGGACAGGCTATTTCCACCGGGGAGCTGTTTTTT. The V and J genes are TRBV6-1 and TRBJ2-2, with 8 bases fitting TRBD1. V was clipped by 5 bases and J by 4 bases; unmatched bases: 12. CDR1 and CDR2 (germline): MNHNS, SASEGT. This CDR3 spans 17 amino acids.

The rearrangement joins TRBV6-1 to TRBJ1-3, with D hard to call. V gave up 3 bases and J gave up 13 bases, with 22 bases separating them. Germline CDR1 reads MNHNS; CDR2 reads SASEGT. This CDR3 has 15 amino acids. CDR3 protein: CASSDPPRGGKTIYF. CDR3 coding DNA: TGTGCCAGCAGTGATCCACCCCGGGGAGGAAAGACAATATATTTT.

In this sample, this clonotype turned up once. The V and J genes are TRBV10-3 and TRBJ1-2; D ambiguous. V was trimmed by 7 bases and J by 10 bases, leaving 19 bases between them. The CDR3 extends over 13 amino acids. Germline CDR1 is ENHRY and CDR2 is SYGVKD. The DNA of the CDR3 is TGTGCCATCAATGCGGAGCAAAGCCATGACTACACCTTC. It encodes CAINAEQSHDYTF.

Turning to this clonotype: One junction end disagrees with the germline gene, perhaps due to a read error. The J gene is TRBJ2-3, the V gene TRBV6-1; D is undetermined. Germline CDR1 and CDR2: MNHNS and SASEGT. CDR3 length: 12 amino acids. CDR3 in DNA: TGTGCCAGCAGTCAATCCAGTTATACGCCGTGTTTT. Its translation: CASSQSSYTPCF.

Worth noting for this clonotype: One junction end disagrees with the germline gene, perhaps due to a read error. The chain carries TRBV11-3 and TRBJ2-2; 9 nucleotides match TRBD2. Germline V gene lookup returns CDR1 SGHNT and CDR2 YENEEA. The length of the CDR3 is 16 residues. The CDR3 loop reads CASSGRAVAGVGELFF. CDR3 bases: TGTGCCAGCAGCGGCCGGGCGGTAGCGGGGGTCGGGGAACTGTTCTTT.

Note on this clonotype: A read error may account for a junction end that differs from germline. The J gene is TRBJ1-1, the V gene TRBV11-3; 7 nucleotides line up with TRBD1. CDR1 is SGHNT, CDR2 YENEEA, per germline. This CDR3 region has 16 residues. The chain's CDR3 is CASSIRDRNLNTESFF. The CDR3, as DNA: TGTGCCAGCAGCATCCGGGACAGAAACCTGAATACTGAATCTTTCTTT.

The genes are TRBV6-2 or TRBV6-3 and TRBJ2-2; a weak D match, TRBD1 (5 bases). Germline V gene lookup returns CDR1 MNHEY and CDR2 SVGEGT. CDR3 length equals 12 residues. With 7 bases removed from V and 15 bases from J, the gap between germline ends came to 18 bases. The CDR3 sequence: CASNTNTRVLFF. CDR3 coding DNA: TGTGCCAGCAATACCAACACCAGGGTGTTGTTTTTT.

The table lists this clonotype with a few counts. The chain links TRBV6-1 to TRBJ2-3, with 8 bases that match TRBD2. The CDR3 consists of 13 residues. Germline V gives CDR1 MNHNS, CDR2 SASEGT. Trimming at V came to 9 bases and at J to 3 bases, leaving 5 bases not matched to a gene. CDR3 loop: CARWSGRTDTQYF. The CDR3 DNA sequence: TGTGCCAGATGGAGCGGGAGAACAGATACGCAGTATTTT.